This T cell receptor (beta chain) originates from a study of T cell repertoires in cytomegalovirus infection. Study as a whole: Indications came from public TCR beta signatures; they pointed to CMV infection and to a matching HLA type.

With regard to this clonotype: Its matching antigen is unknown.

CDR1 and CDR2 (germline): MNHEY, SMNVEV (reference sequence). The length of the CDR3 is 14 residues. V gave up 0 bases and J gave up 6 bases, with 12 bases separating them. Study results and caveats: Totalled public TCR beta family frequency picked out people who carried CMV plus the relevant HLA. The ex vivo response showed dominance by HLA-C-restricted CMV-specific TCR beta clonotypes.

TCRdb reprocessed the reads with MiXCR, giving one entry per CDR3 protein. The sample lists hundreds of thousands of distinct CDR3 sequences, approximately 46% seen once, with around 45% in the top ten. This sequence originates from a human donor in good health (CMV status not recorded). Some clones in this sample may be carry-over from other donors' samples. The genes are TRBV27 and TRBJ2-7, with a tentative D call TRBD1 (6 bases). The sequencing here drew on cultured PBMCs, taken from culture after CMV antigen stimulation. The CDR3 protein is CASSLSRGLGEQYF. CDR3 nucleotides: TGTGCCAGCAGTTTATCGAGGGGGTTGGGCGAGCAGTACTTC.